The 26 T cell receptor beta chains presented below share a single source sample, sequenced in a study of cytomegalovirus exposure and HLA in healthy donors. The PCR made use of 60 Vbeta and 13 Jbeta primers. TCRdb's copy holds only in-frame clones and misses some; the assay was immunoSEQ multiplex PCR. Counted here are roughly 89,000 clones, under 80% occurring once; the ten biggest clones make up roughly 9.1%. Sequencing input: PBMCs. These receptors all stem from a man aged 25 to 45 in good health and CMV-seropositive.

This clone has just a few counts. V gene TRBV6-5 combines with J gene TRBJ2-1; 8 bases fit TRBD1. The CDR3 length is 12 residues. CDR1 is MNHEY and CDR2 is SVGAGI in the germline V gene. V shed 4 bases and J 13 bases; nucleotides not matched to a gene: 6. The CDR3 sequence: CASSSPTGGQFF. DNA for the CDR3: TGTGCCAGCAGTTCTCCCACAGGGGGACAGTTCTTC.

The V gene is TRBV15, the J gene TRBJ1-2; TRBD1 agrees at 9 bases. The CDR3 is made up of 15 amino acids. Trimming at V came to 3 bases and at J to 5 bases, leaving 7 bases not matched to a gene. The germline V gene encodes CDR1 LNHNV and CDR2 YYDKDF (reference sequence). CDR3 sequence (DNA): TGTGCCACCAGCAGCGGGGGACAGGGAGCGTATGGCTACACCTTC. Encoded protein: CATSSGGQGAYGYTF.

This chain joins TRBV6-5 and TRBJ2-3, with 10 nucleotides matching TRBD2. CDR1 is MNHEY and CDR2 is SVGAGI in the germline V gene. V lost 6 bases, J lost 4 bases, and 7 bases stayed unmatched. This CDR3 spans 15 amino acids. The CDR3 nucleotides are TGTGCCAGCAGGCCTGGACTAGCGGTTTCAGATACGCAGTATTTT. Its translation is CASRPGLAVSDTQYF.

The chain recombines TRBV18 with TRBJ2-1; weak D call: TRBD1 (6 bases). The germline V and J ends were trimmed by 6 bases and 0 bases, with 15 bases remaining between them. CDR1 is KGHSH and CDR2 is LQKENI in the germline V gene. This CDR3 has 16 residues. In nucleotides, the CDR3 is TGTGCCAGCTCGGGGAATGGACAGCTCTCCTACAATGAGCAGTTCTTC. Amino acid sequence: CASSGNGQLSYNEQFF.

This chain connects TRBV10-3 to TRBJ2-1; D possibly corresponds to TRBD1 (6 bases). Trimming shortened V by 4 bases and J by 2 bases, and 9 bases separated the two germline ends. The CDR3 contains 14 residues. Germline V CDR1 and CDR2: ENHRY, SYGVKD. CDR3 nucleotide sequence: TGTGCCATCAGTGCGGACAGTACCTACAATGAGCAGTTCTTC. The encoded protein is CAISADSTYNEQFF.

The chain links TRBV4-1 to TRBJ1-6; D is possibly TRBD1 (5 bases). This CDR3 has 19 residues. The germline V gene has CDR1 MGHRA and CDR2 YSYEKL. V gave up 0 bases and J gave up 4 bases, with 19 bases separating them. The chain's CDR3 is CASSQEVVEGPKYNSPLHF. DNA of the CDR3: TGCGCCAGCAGCCAAGAGGTAGTGGAGGGACCGAAGTATAATTCACCCCTCCACTTT.

The sample holds a few counts of this clone. The V call is TRBV6-4, the J call TRBJ2-2; D gene ambiguous. The CDR3 is made up of 13 amino acids. Germline CDR1 MRHNA, CDR2 SNTAGT. V dropped 3 bases and J dropped 5 bases, with 7 bases sitting between them. CDR3 bases: TGTGCCAGCAGTGAGGCCGGGACCGGGGAGCTGTTTTTT. This encodes CASSEAGTGELFF.

CDR3 DNA sequence: TGCGCCAGCAGCCCGCGGACAGGGGGCTCCTACGAGCAGTACTTC. Residues: CASSPRTGGSYEQYF. The chain recombines TRBV5-1 with TRBJ2-5; 10 bases agree with TRBD1. Judging by the DNA end, TRBJ2-7 fits better; the J call may be wrong. The germline gives CDR1 SGHRS, CDR2 YFSETQ. The CDR3 loop spans 15 amino acids.

This chain joins TRBV2 and TRBJ1-5, with 8 bases matching TRBD1. Trimming cost V 3 bases and J 7 bases; bases outside gene matches: 8. The germline CDR1 and CDR2 sequences are SNHLY and FYNNEI. The length of the CDR3 is 15 residues. The CDR3 reads CASSEQQGVWQPQHF. CDR3 DNA: TGTGCCAGCAGTGAGCAACAGGGGGTTTGGCAGCCCCAGCATTTT.

The genes are TRBV2 and TRBJ2-1, with 8 bases identical to TRBD2. This CDR3 is built from 13 residues. Trimming at V came to 10 bases and at J to 7 bases, leaving 9 bases not matched to a gene. The germline gives CDR1 SNHLY, CDR2 FYNNEI. CDR3 sequence: CAIAGGHKNEQFF. The CDR3 DNA sequence: TGTGCCATTGCGGGGGGCCATAAAAATGAGCAGTTCTTC.

To note about this clone: Mismatch with germline at one junction end may stem from a read error. The rearrangement joins TRBV7-9 to TRBJ2-5, with a weak D call TRBD2 (6 bases). Germline V lookup: CDR1 SEHNR, CDR2 FQNEAQ (reference sequence). The CDR3 totals 14 residues. CDR3 sequence (DNA): TGTTCCAGCAGCTCCGGGACTGGCCAAGAGACCCAGTACTTC. It translates to CSSSSGTGQETQYF.

The chain couples TRBV4-2 to TRBJ1-5, with 8 bases matching TRBD1. The CDR3 covers 17 residues. Unmatched junction bases numbered 12, after V lost 4 bases and J lost 4 bases. The V gene's germline CDR1 is LGHNA and CDR2 YNFKEQ. CDR3 region: CASSPERQGAGNQPQHF. The CDR3 coding sequence is TGTGCCAGCAGCCCAGAAAGGCAGGGGGCAGGGAATCAGCCCCAGCATTTT.

This chain's CDR3 is CASSPRGRITEAFF. The DNA of the CDR3 is TGTGCCAGCAGTCCCAGGGGGCGAATCACTGAAGCTTTCTTT. V gene TRBV28 combines with J gene TRBJ1-1, with TRBD1 identical over 8 bases. Germline V gives CDR1 MDHEN, CDR2 SYDVKM. This CDR3 contains 14 residues. Trimming at V came to 5 bases and at J to 4 bases, leaving 6 bases not matched to a gene. The whole variable domain, remainder taken from reference TRBV28 and TRBJ1-1, is DVKVTQSSRYLVKRTGEKVFLECVQDMDHENMFWYRQDPGLGLRLIYFSYDVKMKEKGDIPEGYSVSREKKERFSLILESASTNQTSMYLCASSPRGRITEAFFGQGTRLTVV.

This chain connects TRBV6-6 to TRBJ2-5; TRBD2 matches at 11 bases. The DNA end is more similar to TRBJ2-7, so the J call may be wrong. The CDR3 loop spans 14 amino acids. Germline V gene lookup returns CDR1 MNHNY and CDR2 SVGAGI (reference sequence). Here the CDR3 reads CATQTSGVNYEQYF. CDR3 in DNA: TGTGCCACCCAGACTAGCGGGGTTAACTACGAGCAGTACTTC.

The chain employs TRBV6-5 and TRBJ1-5; possible D gene TRBD1, 6 bases. V was trimmed by 0 bases and J by 7 bases, leaving 13 bases between them. Germline CDR1 MNHEY, CDR2 SVGAGI. The CDR3 extends over 15 amino acids. The CDR3 loop is CASSYSPGEGQPQHF. The DNA of the CDR3 is TGTGCCAGCAGTTACTCACCAGGGGAGGGACAGCCCCAGCATTTT.

The V and J genes are TRBV7-2 and TRBJ2-7; 9 nucleotides match TRBD2. With V trimmed by 5 bases and J by 2 bases, 10 bases remained unmatched. The CDR3 is 16 amino acids. Per germline, CDR1 SGHTA and CDR2 FQGNSA. The CDR3 loop is CASSKGGLAGPYEQYF. The DNA of the CDR3 is TGTGCCAGCAGCAAGGGAGGGCTAGCGGGACCCTACGAGCAGTACTTC.

The chain links TRBV2 to TRBJ1-5, with D tentatively TRBD1 (5 bases). Trimming pared 5 bases from V and 0 bases from J, leaving 8 bases between. CDR1 SNHLY and CDR2 FYNNEI come from the germline V gene. CDR3 length: 14 residues. CDR3 amino acids: CASSLDSSNQPQHF. CDR3 DNA sequence: TGTGCCAGCAGTCTCGACAGTAGCAATCAGCCCCAGCATTTT.

The chain couples TRBV7-2 to TRBJ1-4, with D uncertain. Trimming cost V 5 bases and J 11 bases, with 15 bases left between them. Germline V gene data show CDR1 as SGHTA and CDR2 as FQGNSA. This CDR3 has 13 residues. The DNA for the CDR3 is TGTGCCAGCAGCGTTGGAGGGCGCCCCAAACTGTTTTTT. As protein: CASSVGGRPKLFF.

The chain joins TRBV5-1 to TRBJ2-7; TRBD1 might be the D (5 bases). V dropped 7 bases and J dropped 2 bases, with 13 bases sitting between them. Germline-derived CDR1 and CDR2 are SGHRS and YFSETQ. This CDR3 has 13 amino acids. Written as DNA, the CDR3 is TGCGCCAGCCCAAGGGGTTTCCCCTACGAGCAGTACTTC. Translated: CASPRGFPYEQYF.

Remarks on this clone: Here the CDR3 omits its conserved ending phenylalanine or tryptophan, so a read error is the likely source. V usage is TRBV6-1 and J usage is TRBJ2-7; 9 positions agree with TRBD1. This CDR3 contains 14 residues. V was pared by 5 bases and J by 2 bases, with 4 bases of the junction left unmatched. The V gene's germline CDR1 is MNHNS and CDR2 SASEGT. DNA for the CDR3: TGTGCCAGCAGTCTGGGACAGGGAACCTACGAGCAGTACCTC. Translation: CASSLGQGTYEQYL.

The chain has TRBV4-3 and TRBJ1-1; D might be TRBD1 (6 bases). Trimming pared 0 bases from V and 10 bases from J, leaving 15 bases between. From germline, CDR1 is LGHNA and CDR2 YSLEER. The CDR3 runs 14 residues. CDR3 loop: CASSQETGTSVAFF. The DNA of the CDR3 is TGCGCCAGCAGCCAAGAAACCGGGACATCGGTAGCTTTCTTT.

In its sample, this clone is medium-sized. The CDR3 sequence: CASRGTEGEKLFF. The CDR3 DNA sequence: TGTGCCAGCAGAGGGACAGAAGGGGAGAAACTGTTTTTT. The rearrangement uses TRBV6-5 and TRBJ1-4; TRBD1 matches 7 bases. Germline CDR1 and CDR2: MNHEY and SVGAGI. The CDR3 sequence is 13 residues long. J was trimmed by 11 bases and V by 6 bases; bases with no gene match: 9.

The V and J genes are TRBV7-6 and TRBJ2-7, with D perhaps matching TRBD1 (5 bases). Trimming took off 4 bases at V and 2 bases at J, with 15 bases between the two ends. There are 15 residues in the CDR3. CDR1 and CDR2 (germline): SGHVS, FNYEAQ. The CDR3 loop is CASSSPASGPYEQYF. The CDR3 bases are TGTGCCAGCAGCTCCCCGGCGTCAGGGCCCTACGAGCAGTACTTC.

This clone has just a few counts. This chain links TRBV5-8 with TRBJ2-5; D might be TRBD1 (6 bases). Trimming removed 4 bases at V and 2 bases at J, with 18 bases between. Germline loops: CDR1 SGHTS, CDR2 YDEGEE. This CDR3 has 16 amino acids. The CDR3 DNA follows: TGTGCCAGCAGCCGTCTTACCGGACAGCAACAAGAGACCCAGTACTTC. Translation: CASSRLTGQQQETQYF.

This clone is a singleton in its sample. V usage is TRBV7-2 and J usage is TRBJ2-7; TRBD1 aligns across 7 bases. The CDR3 is 14 amino acids. The V segment lost 5 bases and the J segment 4 bases; nucleotides outside the gene matches: 8. Germline-derived CDR1 and CDR2 are SGHTA and FQGNSA. In DNA form, the CDR3 reads TGTGCCAGCAGCCTCGGGACAGAGGTGTACGAGCAGTACTTC. Residues: CASSLGTEVYEQYF. Looking up the rest from reference TRBV7-2 and TRBJ2-7 gives the full variable domain: GAGVSQSPSNKVTEKGKDVELRCDPISGHTALYWYRQSLGQGLEFLIYFQGNSAPDKSGLPSDRFSAERTGGSVSTLTIQRTQQEDSAVYLCASSLGTEVYEQYFGPGTRLTVT.

This clone was detected a few times. This rearrangement joins TRBV29-1 to TRBJ1-2; D remains ambiguous. The germline CDR1 and CDR2 sequences are SQVTM and ANQGSEA. V lost 5 bases and J lost 1, with 5 bases in between. The CDR3 spans 11 residues. The CDR3 loop is CSVPGNYGYTF. In DNA form, the CDR3 reads TGCAGCGTTCCCGGTAACTATGGCTACACCTTC. The full variable domain, completed using reference TRBV29-1 and TRBJ1-2, is SAVISQKPSRDICQRGTSLTIQCQVDSQVTMMFWYRQQPGQSLTLIATANQGSEATYESGFVIDKFPISRPNLTFSTLTVSNMSPEDSSIYLCSVPGNYGYTFGSGTRLTVV.